These T cell receptor beta chains were read from a single sample in a study of T cell repertoires in cytomegalovirus infection. MiXCR was run by TCRdb on the reads, yielding one entry per CDR3 protein. The sample yields approximately 140,000 distinct CDR3 sequences, 7.5% to 9% seen once. Sequenced: PBMCs. Source of these receptors: a human donor in good health (CMV status not recorded). Some clones in this sample may be carry-over from other donors' samples. CDR3s include the opening cysteine and the closing phenylalanine or tryptophan. D genes are given only for firm matches. Only some rows state a clone size, as once, few, many or a class for expanded clones.

clone_size j_call v_call d_call cdr3_nt cdr3_aa
many TRBJ2-7 TRBV11-2 TRBD1 TGTGCCAGCAGCTACTACAGGGGCGAGCAGTACTTC CASSYYRGEQYF
many TRBJ1-4 TRBV10-3 NA TGTGCCATCAGTGAGTCTGGAGGGCAATTCGAAAAACTGTTTTTT CAISESGGQFEKLFF
few TRBJ2-2 TRBV20-1 NA TGCAGTGCTACCAGGAACACCGGGGAGCTGTTTTTT CSATRNTGELFF
NA TRBJ1-1 TRBV14 NA TGTGCCAGCAGCCAAGTTAAACCCGGGGGTATCACTAAAGCTTTCTTT CASSQVKPGGITKAFF
many TRBJ2-5 TRBV20-1 NA TGCAGTGCCTTCCGGACCGATTCCCAAGAGACCCAGTACTTC CSAFRTDSQETQYF
many TRBJ1-2 TRBV7-8 NA TGTGCCAGCAGCCCAGGCGGGGAAGCTAACTATGGCTACACCTTC CASSPGGEANYGYTF
many TRBJ1-1 TRBV6-1 NA TGTGCCAGCAGTGTACAGGCCAACACTGAAGCTTTCTTT CASSVQANTEAFF
many TRBJ2-1 TRBV28 TRBD2 TGTGCCAGCAATGCCGCGGGGGGCGCGGGGAGCTCCTACAATGAGCAGTTCTTC CASNAAGGAGSSYNEQFF
NA TRBJ1-5 TRBV18 NA TGTGCCAGCTCACCAGGGGTTGGCCAGCCCCAGCATTTT CASSPGVGQPQHF
many TRBJ1-1 TRBV6-2/TRBV6-3 TRBD1 TGTGCCAGCAGTTCCGGGACAGCCACTGAAGCTTTCTTT CASSSGTATEAFF
NA TRBJ2-7 TRBV20-1 TRBD1 TGCAGTGCACACAGGGACAGGGGCTACGAGCAGTACTTC CSAHRDRGYEQYF
NA TRBJ2-1 TRBV10-3 TRBD1 TGTGCCATCAGTCTAACCGGGACAGCCAACAATGAGCAGTTCTTC CAISLTGTANNEQFF
many TRBJ2-7 TRBV10-3 NA TGTGCCATCAGTTCTAGGGCCCCCTACGAGCAGTACTTC CAISSRAPYEQYF
few TRBJ2-1 TRBV7-9 TRBD1 TGTGCCAGCAGCAGGGGGACAGGGGGCAATGAGCAGTTCTTC CASSRGTGGNEQFF
many TRBJ2-2 TRBV6-6 NA TGTGCCAGCAGTTACGGCGCGGGGTCCGGGGAGCTGTTTTTT CASSYGAGSGELFF
many TRBJ2-5 TRBV11-2 NA TGTGCCAGCAGCCCGCAGGGGATTCGTGAGACCCAGTACTTC CASSPQGIRETQYF
NA TRBJ2-5 TRBV25-1 NA TGTGCCAGCAGTGAAACTCTGGGAATTTACCAAGAGACCCAGTACTTC CASSETLGIYQETQYF
many TRBJ1-2 TRBV28 NA TGTGCCAGCAGTTTCTTACTAAACTATGGCTACACCTTC CASSFLLNYGYTF
NA TRBJ2-2 TRBV2 NA TGTGCCAGCAGTGCCTTTGATACCGGGGAGCGGTTTTTT CASSAFDTGERFF
many TRBJ2-2 TRBV10-3 NA TGTGCCATCAGCCTGGGACAGAACACCGGGGAGCTGTTTTTT CAISLGQNTGELFF
many TRBJ1-1 TRBV2 TRBD1 TGTGCCAGCAGCCGGGACAGGGGAGCTTTCTTT CASSRDRGAFF
few TRBJ2-3 TRBV2 NA TGTGCCAGCAGGGTGGACACCCACACAGATACGCAGTATTTT CASRVDTHTDTQYF
few TRBJ1-1 TRBV5-1 NA TGCGCCAGCAGCGACGGGACGAGAGTGAACACTGAAGCTTTCTTT CASSDGTRVNTEAFF
many TRBJ2-1 TRBV4-1 TRBD2 TGCGCCAGCAGCCAACTAGCGGGGGGGCGTTCTGAGCAGTTCTTC CASSQLAGGRSEQFF
many TRBJ2-7 TRBV7-9 TRBD1 TGTGCCAGCAGCCGTACAGGGGTTGACTCCTACGAGCAGTACTTC CASSRTGVDSYEQYF
many TRBJ2-1 TRBV7-9 NA TGTGCCAGCAGCCAACCTTCTCACAGTAATGAGCAGTTCTTC CASSQPSHSNEQFF
many TRBJ1-5 TRBV11-2 NA TGTGCCAGCAGTGACGGCCTGGATCAGCCCCAGCATTTT CASSDGLDQPQHF